This is a list of T cell receptor beta chains from one sample in a study of T cell responses to AZD1222 COVID-19 vaccine. Assay used: immunoSEQ multiplex PCR; TCRdb lists only in-frame clones, some missing. The sample carries approximately 120,000 clones, roughly 90% recorded once. Sequencing used peripheral blood, obtained on day 0 of AZD1222 vaccination. All receptors derive from an adult in good health. CDR3s include the opening cysteine and the closing phenylalanine or tryptophan. The order of the fields is V gene, J gene, D gene, clone size, CDR3 DNA, CDR3 protein. A D gene is named only where the DNA matches it firmly. The size field is filled for only some rows; it gives once, few, many or a size class.

V gene: TRBV6-2/TRBV6-3
J gene: TRBJ1-1
D gene: NA
clone size: NA
CDR3 DNA: TGTGCCAGCAGCTCGACAGGCAGGGGTGGGTTGAACACTGAAGCTTTCTTT
CDR3 protein: CASSSTGRGGLNTEAFF

V gene: TRBV1
J gene: TRBJ2-6
D gene: NA
clone size: NA
CDR3 DNA: TGCACCAGCAGCCAAGTCAGTCCTAAGTTTGGGGCCAACGTCCTGACTTTC
CDR3 protein: CTSSQVSPKFGANVLTF

V gene: TRBV2
J gene: TRBJ2-7
D gene: NA
clone size: NA
CDR3 DNA: TGTGCCAGCAGGGGCGTGAGTTCCGAGCAGTACTTC
CDR3 protein: CASRGVSSEQYF

V gene: TRBV13
J gene: TRBJ2-1
D gene: NA
clone size: NA
CDR3 DNA: TGTGCCAGCAGCTATCTACCCCCCGGGACGATGATTGGGAATGAGCAGTTCTTC
CDR3 protein: CASSYLPPGTMIGNEQFF

V gene: TRBV30
J gene: TRBJ2-2
D gene: NA
clone size: NA
CDR3 DNA: TGTGCCTGGAGTTTTGGCCTTCCCGGCGAAATTCCCGGGGAGCTGTTTTTT
CDR3 protein: CAWSFGLPGEIPGELFF

V gene: TRBV7-2
J gene: TRBJ2-5
D gene: TRBD2
clone size: NA
CDR3 DNA: TGTGCCAGCAGTCTGTGGGGGGGGATAGAGACCCAGTACTTC
CDR3 protein: CASSLWGGIETQYF

V gene: TRBV2
J gene: TRBJ2-7
D gene: TRBD1
clone size: NA
CDR3 DNA: TGTGCCAGCACGGGGACAGAAACAACCTACGAGCAGTACTTC
CDR3 protein: CASTGTETTYEQYF

V gene: TRBV15
J gene: TRBJ1-2
D gene: NA
clone size: once
CDR3 DNA: TGTGCCACCAGCGGCAGGGAATCCTCTAGTGGCTACACCTTC
CDR3 protein: CATSGRESSSGYTF

V gene: TRBV30
J gene: TRBJ1-1
D gene: NA
clone size: NA
CDR3 DNA: TGTGCCTGGAGTTCAGCCGGGTCTGGGGGAGCTTTCTTT
CDR3 protein: CAWSSAGSGGAFF

V gene: TRBV6-5
J gene: TRBJ1-3
D gene: NA
clone size: NA
CDR3 DNA: TGTGCCAGCAGGGAGAGGAAGGTTGGAAACACCATATATTTT
CDR3 protein: CASRERKVGNTIYF

V gene: TRBV5-8
J gene: TRBJ1-3
D gene: NA
clone size: once
CDR3 DNA: TGTGCCAGCAGCTTGGAGAAATCTGGAAACACCATATATTTT
CDR3 protein: CASSLEKSGNTIYF

V gene: TRBV11-2
J gene: TRBJ2-5
D gene: NA
clone size: NA
CDR3 DNA: TGTGCCAGCAGCTTAGAAAGGGCGGCCCAGTACTTC
CDR3 protein: CASSLERAAQYF

V gene: TRBV12-3/TRBV12-4
J gene: TRBJ2-3
D gene: NA
clone size: NA
CDR3 DNA: TGTGCCAGCAGTTCAGGGGGGTCAGATACGCAGTATTTT
CDR3 protein: CASSSGGSDTQYF

V gene: TRBV5-1
J gene: TRBJ1-3
D gene: NA
clone size: NA
CDR3 DNA: TGCGCCAGCAGCCCGGCAGGGGTCGTCTCTGGAAACACCATATATTTT
CDR3 protein: CASSPAGVVSGNTIYF

V gene: TRBV29-1
J gene: TRBJ2-2
D gene: TRBD2
clone size: NA
CDR3 DNA: TGCAGCGTTCTCTGGCGGGGGGTTGGCGGGGAGCTGTTTTTT
CDR3 protein: CSVLWRGVGGELFF

V gene: TRBV9
J gene: TRBJ2-1
D gene: NA
clone size: NA
CDR3 DNA: TGTGCCAGCAGCGTCGTGGGAGGACCATACAATGAGCAGTTCTTC
CDR3 protein: CASSVVGGPYNEQFF

V gene: TRBV4-2
J gene: TRBJ1-3
D gene: NA
clone size: NA
CDR3 DNA: TGTGCCAGCAGCCAAGAAGTGTCCTTCTCTGGAAACACCATATATTTT
CDR3 protein: CASSQEVSFSGNTIYF

V gene: TRBV27
J gene: TRBJ2-5
D gene: TRBD2
clone size: few
CDR3 DNA: TGTGCCAGCAGTGGCGGGGGGGTCGGAGAGACCCAGTACTTC
CDR3 protein: CASSGGGVGETQYF

V gene: TRBV7-2
J gene: TRBJ1-1
D gene: NA
clone size: NA
CDR3 DNA: TGTGCCAGCAGGTATTCTGACAGATCTGAAGCTTTCTTT
CDR3 protein: CASRYSDRSEAFF

V gene: TRBV9
J gene: TRBJ2-1
D gene: TRBD2
clone size: NA
CDR3 DNA: TGTGCCAGCAGCCCGGGGGGGCGTTCTGGATCCTACAATGAGCAGTTCTTC
CDR3 protein: CASSPGGRSGSYNEQFF

V gene: TRBV6-6
J gene: TRBJ2-3
D gene: TRBD2
clone size: NA
CDR3 DNA: TGTGCCAGCAGTCCCGGGACTAGCGGGAGTGGGGCAGATACGCAGTATTTT
CDR3 protein: CASSPGTSGSGADTQYF

V gene: TRBV12-3/TRBV12-4
J gene: TRBJ1-6
D gene: NA
clone size: NA
CDR3 DNA: TGTGCCAGCCGATTCCTGAATTCACCCCTCCACTTT
CDR3 protein: CASRFLNSPLHF

V gene: TRBV7-2
J gene: TRBJ2-1
D gene: NA
clone size: NA
CDR3 DNA: TGTGCCAGCAGCTTAGGACAATCACAACACAATGAGCAGTTCTTC
CDR3 protein: CASSLGQSQHNEQFF

V gene: TRBV28
J gene: TRBJ1-5
D gene: NA
clone size: NA
CDR3 DNA: TGTGCCAGCAGTTTACCGCCCGGGGGCGGCAATCAGCCCCAGCATTTT
CDR3 protein: CASSLPPGGGNQPQHF

V gene: TRBV5-4
J gene: TRBJ2-7
D gene: NA
clone size: NA
CDR3 DNA: TGTGCCAGCAGCTTGGGGGGACTTCAGTCCTACGAGCAGTACTTC
CDR3 protein: CASSLGGLQSYEQYF

V gene: TRBV3-1/TRBV3-2
J gene: TRBJ2-2
D gene: NA
clone size: NA
CDR3 DNA: TGTGCCAGCCGAAGTCTAGGGTCCGGGGAGCTGTTTTTT
CDR3 protein: CASRSLGSGELFF

V gene: TRBV5-4
J gene: TRBJ2-7
D gene: NA
clone size: NA
CDR3 DNA: TGTGCCAGCAGCTTGAAGTCGTCGACAATCGGAGGGTACGAGCAGTACTTC
CDR3 protein: CASSLKSSTIGGYEQYF

V gene: TRBV5-4
J gene: TRBJ2-1
D gene: NA
clone size: NA
CDR3 DNA: TGTGCCAGCAGCTTGGTTGCGGGGATTTACAATGAGCAGTTCTTC
CDR3 protein: CASSLVAGIYNEQFF

V gene: TRBV11-3
J gene: TRBJ2-5
D gene: TRBD2
clone size: NA
CDR3 DNA: TGTGCCAGCAGCTATCCCGGACTAGCGGCTAAAGAGACCCAGTACTTC
CDR3 protein: CASSYPGLAAKETQYF

V gene: TRBV19
J gene: TRBJ1-2
D gene: NA
clone size: NA
CDR3 DNA: TGTGCCAGTAGTCTCCCGCAGGGCGGATCCTATGGCTACACCTTC
CDR3 protein: CASSLPQGGSYGYTF

V gene: TRBV5-6
J gene: TRBJ1-5
D gene: NA
clone size: NA
CDR3 DNA: TGTGCCAGCAGCCTAGCAAGTATCGATCAGCCCCAGCATTTT
CDR3 protein: CASSLASIDQPQHF

V gene: TRBV9
J gene: TRBJ2-1
D gene: NA
clone size: few
CDR3 DNA: TGTGCCAGCAGCGGATCGTACAATGAGCAGTTCTTC
CDR3 protein: CASSGSYNEQFF

V gene: TRBV7-3
J gene: TRBJ1-6
D gene: TRBD1
clone size: NA
CDR3 DNA: TGTGCCAGCAGCTTGACAGGGGGAAAGAATTCACCCCTCCACTTT
CDR3 protein: CASSLTGGKNSPLHF

V gene: TRBV30
J gene: TRBJ2-5
D gene: NA
clone size: NA
CDR3 DNA: TGTGCCTGGAGTTTTACTAGCCAAGAGACCCAGTACTTC
CDR3 protein: CAWSFTSQETQYF

V gene: TRBV28
J gene: TRBJ1-2
D gene: TRBD1
clone size: NA
CDR3 DNA: TGTGCCAGCAGGTTACAACAGGGGCCCTATGGCTACACCTTC
CDR3 protein: CASRLQQGPYGYTF

V gene: TRBV27
J gene: TRBJ2-1
D gene: NA
clone size: once
CDR3 DNA: TGTGCCAGCAGCCTCGACTACTCCTACAATGAGCAGTTCTTC
CDR3 protein: CASSLDYSYNEQFF

V gene: TRBV7-2
J gene: TRBJ2-1
D gene: NA
clone size: NA
CDR3 DNA: TGTGCCAGCAGCGCCAGACTGAACAATGAGCAGTTCTTC
CDR3 protein: CASSARLNNEQFF

V gene: TRBV29-1
J gene: TRBJ2-2
D gene: NA
clone size: NA
CDR3 DNA: TGCAGCGTTCGCTCTGTTCGAGGCGGGGAGCTGTTTTTT
CDR3 protein: CSVRSVRGGELFF

V gene: TRBV19
J gene: TRBJ2-3
D gene: TRBD1
clone size: NA
CDR3 DNA: TGTGCCAGTGCGGACAGGGGGAAAGATACGCAGTATTTT
CDR3 protein: CASADRGKDTQYF

V gene: TRBV7-9
J gene: TRBJ2-7
D gene: NA
clone size: NA
CDR3 DNA: TGTGCCAGCAGCTTCCAGGGCTACTACGAGCAGTACTTC
CDR3 protein: CASSFQGYYEQYF

V gene: TRBV6-6
J gene: TRBJ2-6
D gene: TRBD1
clone size: NA
CDR3 DNA: TGTGCCAGCAGTCGAGATCAAGGGGGCTCGCGTCCTGGGGCCAACGTCCTGACTTTC
CDR3 protein: CASSRDQGGSRPGANVLTF

V gene: TRBV3-1/TRBV3-2
J gene: TRBJ2-2
D gene: NA
clone size: NA
CDR3 DNA: TGTGCCAGCAGCCAAGATAGGCGTACCGGGGAGCTGTTTTTT
CDR3 protein: CASSQDRRTGELFF

V gene: TRBV5-1
J gene: TRBJ2-1
D gene: TRBD2
clone size: NA
CDR3 DNA: TGCGCCAGTGGACTAGCGGGATTTAATGAGCAGTTCTTC
CDR3 protein: CASGLAGFNEQFF

V gene: TRBV7-2
J gene: TRBJ2-7
D gene: NA
clone size: NA
CDR3 DNA: TGTGCCAGCAGTCGACAGCATCCGGGCCACTACGAGCAGTACTTC
CDR3 protein: CASSRQHPGHYEQYF

V gene: TRBV5-5
J gene: TRBJ1-5
D gene: NA
clone size: NA
CDR3 DNA: TGTGCCAGCAGCTTACGCCCCGGGGACAATCAGCCCCAGCATTTT
CDR3 protein: CASSLRPGDNQPQHF

V gene: TRBV6-6
J gene: TRBJ2-3
D gene: TRBD2
clone size: NA
CDR3 DNA: TGTGCCAGCAGGTATAGCGGGCCCACAGATACGCAGTATTTT
CDR3 protein: CASRYSGPTDTQYF

V gene: TRBV28
J gene: TRBJ2-1
D gene: NA
clone size: NA
CDR3 DNA: TGTGCCAGCAGTGCCTCGGGACGCCACAATGAGCAGTTCTTC
CDR3 protein: CASSASGRHNEQFF

V gene: TRBV28
J gene: TRBJ2-5
D gene: NA
clone size: NA
CDR3 DNA: TGTGCCAGCAGCACACAGCTTCAAGAGACCCAGTACTTC
CDR3 protein: CASSTQLQETQYF

V gene: TRBV28
J gene: TRBJ2-5
D gene: TRBD2
clone size: NA
CDR3 DNA: TGTGCCAGCAGTTTTCCTGGGACTAGCGGACAAGAGACCCAGTACTTC
CDR3 protein: CASSFPGTSGQETQYF

V gene: TRBV5-8
J gene: TRBJ1-2
D gene: NA
clone size: NA
CDR3 DNA: TGTGCCAGCAGCCGACAGTTTAGTGATGGCTACACCTTC
CDR3 protein: CASSRQFSDGYTF

V gene: TRBV2
J gene: TRBJ1-3
D gene: NA
clone size: NA
CDR3 DNA: TGTGCCAGCAGGGGGCTTGGAAACACCATATATTTT
CDR3 protein: CASRGLGNTIYF

V gene: TRBV7-9
J gene: TRBJ2-3
D gene: TRBD1
clone size: NA
CDR3 DNA: TGTGCCAGCAGTTCACAGGGGCCGGACGCAGATACGCAGTATTTT
CDR3 protein: CASSSQGPDADTQYF

V gene: TRBV4-2
J gene: TRBJ1-3
D gene: NA
clone size: NA
CDR3 DNA: TGTGCCAGCAGCCAAGACGCGGGAGGGGGTGCTGGAAACACCATATATTTT
CDR3 protein: CASSQDAGGGAGNTIYF

V gene: TRBV28
J gene: TRBJ1-1
D gene: TRBD1
clone size: NA
CDR3 DNA: TGTGCCAGCAGTTCCGAGGGACAGGGAAGGACGAACACTGAAGCTTTCTTT
CDR3 protein: CASSSEGQGRTNTEAFF

V gene: TRBV29-1
J gene: TRBJ1-1
D gene: NA
clone size: NA
CDR3 DNA: TGCAGCGTGGTCCTGGACAGTGAAGCTTTCTTT
CDR3 protein: CSVVLDSEAFF